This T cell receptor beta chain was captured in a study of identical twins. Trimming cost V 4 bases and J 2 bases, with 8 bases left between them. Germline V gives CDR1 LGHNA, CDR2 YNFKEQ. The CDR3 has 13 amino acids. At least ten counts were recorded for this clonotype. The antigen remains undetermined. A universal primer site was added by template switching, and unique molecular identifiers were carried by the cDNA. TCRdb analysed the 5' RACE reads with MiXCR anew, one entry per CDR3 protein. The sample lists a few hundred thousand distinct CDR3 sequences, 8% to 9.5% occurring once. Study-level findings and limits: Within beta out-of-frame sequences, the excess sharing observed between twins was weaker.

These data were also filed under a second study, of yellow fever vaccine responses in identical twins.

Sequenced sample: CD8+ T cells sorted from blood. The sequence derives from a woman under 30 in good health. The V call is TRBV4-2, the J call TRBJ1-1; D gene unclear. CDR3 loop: CASSPEINTEAFF. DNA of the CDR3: TGTGCCAGCAGCCCCGAAATCAACACTGAAGCTTTCTTT.